These 3 T cell receptor beta chains were all obtained from the same sample, sequenced in a study of prognosis after radiotherapy for stage I lung cancer. The genomic DNA TCR beta CDR3 region underwent two rounds of multiplex PCR. For every TRBV and TRBJ gene, a specific primer was used in first-round PCR. TCRdb passed the multiplex PCR reads through MiXCR, listing each CDR3 protein once. The table has approximately 25,000 distinct CDR3 sequences, just over 40% seen once. The source material was PBMCs, sampled before or after stereotactic body radiation therapy (not recorded which). Receptor source: a donor at least 50 years old with non-small cell lung cancer.

Regarding this clonotype: This likely stems from a read error, as it lies one base from a far larger clone. This chain joins TRBV7-9 and TRBJ2-7, with 10 bases identical to TRBD2. The CDR3 has 11 residues. Germline CDR1 is SEHNR and CDR2 is FQNEAQ (reference sequence). The CDR3 loop reads CASSIPGTSVF. The CDR3 coding sequence is TGTGCCAGCAGCATCCCCGGGACTAGCGTCTTC.

The V call is TRBV6-1, the J call TRBJ2-2, with D perhaps TRBD1 or TRBD2 (5 bases each). Trimming removed 3 bases from V and 3 bases from J, with 8 bases in between. The CDR3 spans 14 residues. CDR1 MNHNS and CDR2 SASEGT come from the germline V gene. The chain's CDR3 is CASSDGTDTGELFF. CDR3 nucleotide sequence: TGTGCCAGCAGTGACGGGACGGACACCGGGGAGCTGTTTTTT.

This clonotype was seen only a few times. DNA of the CDR3: TGTGCCAGCAGCTCACGTTCAATGGGGGCCGGGGAGACCCAGTACTTC. It is translated as CASSSRSMGAGETQYF. The gene calls are TRBV5-4 and TRBJ2-5, with a tentative D call TRBD1 (6 bases). The V end lost 3 bases, the J end lost 5 bases, and 20 bases lay between the germline ends. CDR1 and CDR2 (germline): SGHNT, YYREEE (reference sequence). CDR3 size: 16 residues.